This entry lists 16 T cell receptor beta chains sequenced from one sample in a study of CD8+ T cells in alopecia areata. The sample's treatment: oral pan-JAK inhibitor, 5-10 mg twice daily. Following extraction, RNA underwent reverse transcription to cDNA, which served as the sequencing template. Generated by immunoSEQ multiplex PCR, the TCRdb table keeps only in-frame clones and is missing some. The table records approximately 200,000 clones, roughly 60% of them present only once. The material was CD4+ T cells sorted from blood, obtained at week 24, from a patient treated with tofacitinib. The receptors stem from a human donor with alopecia areata.

The V call is TRBV5-6, the J call TRBJ1-2; D is undetermined. Deletions cut 2 bases from V and 7 bases from J, with 6 bases between. The CDR3 runs to 11 residues. CDR1 SGHDT and CDR2 YYEEEE come from the germline V gene. CDR3 amino acids: CASSLRFGYTF. As DNA, the CDR3 is TGTGCCAGCAGCTTACGGTTTGGCTACACCTTC.

V gene TRBV27 combines with J gene TRBJ2-1; 11 bases match TRBD2. The CDR3 runs to 18 residues. With 4 bases clipped from V and 5 bases from J, the junction kept 13 bases outside the gene matches. The germline V gene has CDR1 MNHEY and CDR2 SMNVEV (reference sequence). As DNA, the CDR3 is TGTGCCAGCAGTTCCCCCATTGCGACTAGCGGGGACAACAATGAGCAGTTCTTC. Translating gives CASSSPIATSGDNNEQFF.

J is TRBJ2-1 and V is TRBV11-2; D call uncertain. The CDR3 extends over 15 amino acids. The V gene lost 0 bases and the J gene lost 5 bases, with 11 bases spanning the gap. CDR1 is SGHAT and CDR2 is FQNNGV in the germline V gene. DNA of the CDR3: TGTGCCAGCAGCTTAGATACACTTCCCAACAATGAGCAGTTCTTC. Amino acid sequence: CASSLDTLPNNEQFF. The full variable domain, its missing parts supplied by reference TRBV11-2 and TRBJ2-1, is EAGVAQSPRYKIIEKRQSVAFWCNPISGHATLYWYQQILGQGPKLLIQFQNNGVVDDSQLPKDRFSAERLKGVDSTLKIQPAKLEDSAVYLCASSLDTLPNNEQFFGPGTRLTVL.

The table lists this clone with a count of one. The rearrangement joins TRBV4-2 to TRBJ1-5; a possible D gene is TRBD1 (6 bases). Germline CDR1 reads LGHNA; CDR2 reads YNFKEQ. The CDR3 contains 15 residues. The germline V and J ends were trimmed by 3 bases and 3 bases, with 12 bases remaining between them. CDR3 bases: TGTGCCAGCAGCCACTCCAGGGGCCACAATCAGCCCCAGCATTTT. Its translation is CASSHSRGHNQPQHF.

The chain employs TRBV30 and TRBJ1-2; maybe TRBD1 (5 bases). V was shortened by 3 bases and J by 4 bases, with 12 bases between the two germline ends. CDR3 length equals 13 residues. The germline V gene encodes CDR1 GTSNPN and CDR2 SVGIG (reference sequence). The CDR3 coding sequence is TGTGCCTGGAGGGGGCAGACAGCCTATGGCTACACCTTC. Amino acids: CAWRGQTAYGYTF.

This chain uses TRBV7-3 with TRBJ2-1; 8 bases are a match to TRBD2. The CDR3 extends over 15 amino acids. Germline V gene lookup returns CDR1 SGHTA and CDR2 FQGTGA. The junction had 7 bases not matched to a gene; V was cut back by 4 bases and J by 5 bases. CDR3 coding DNA: TGTGCCAGCAGCTCTAGCGGGCTATCAAACAATGAGCAGTTCTTC. Its translation: CASSSSGLSNNEQFF.

As for this clone: The same CDR3 is also encoded by other DNA sequences in this sample. This chain uses TRBV19 with TRBJ2-2; tentatively, D is TRBD1 (5 bases). Germline V CDR1 and CDR2: LNHDA, SQIVND (reference sequence). Trimming left V 1 base short and J 4 bases short, with 13 bases between. This CDR3 region has 16 residues. CDR3 bases: TGTGCCAGTAGTATAGGGGGCCTCGCGGTCACCGGGGAGCTGTTTTTT. Protein sequence: CASSIGGLAVTGELFF.

This sequence joins TRBV6-1 and TRBJ1-1; no firm D call. V was shortened by 1 base and J by 1 base, with 7 bases between the two germline ends. The germline V gene encodes CDR1 MNHNS and CDR2 SASEGT. This CDR3 is 14 amino acids long. The CDR3 is CASSEVDQNTEAFF. Written as DNA, the CDR3 is TGTGCCAGCAGTGAAGTCGACCAGAACACTGAAGCTTTCTTT.

The chain uses TRBV28 and TRBJ1-5; TRBD1 agrees at 8 bases. Germline CDR1 is MDHEN and CDR2 is SYDVKM. The junction had 3 bases not matched to a gene; V was cut back by 5 bases and J by 6 bases. This CDR3 is 13 amino acids long. The CDR3 reads CASSDRGGQPQHF. CDR3 bases: TGTGCCAGCAGTGACAGGGGTGGTCAGCCCCAGCATTTT.

The chain recombines TRBV29-1 with TRBJ2-5; 11 nucleotides line up with TRBD2. V was pared by 7 bases and J by 3 bases, with 10 bases of the junction left unmatched. This CDR3 is 15 amino acids long. The germline CDR1 and CDR2 sequences are SQVTM and ANQGSEA. CDR3 residues: CSGAKTSGGEETQYF. DNA for the CDR3: TGCAGCGGCGCGAAAACTAGCGGGGGCGAAGAGACCCAGTACTTC.

V gene TRBV29-1 combines with J gene TRBJ1-2; 7 nucleotides align to TRBD1. The junction had 8 bases not matched to a gene; V was cut back by 6 bases and J by 4 bases. The CDR3 sequence is 13 residues long. CDR1 and CDR2 (germline): SQVTM, ANQGSEA. The CDR3 DNA reads TGCAGCGTACTGACAGGGTATGGCTATGGCTACACCTTC. Protein sequence: CSVLTGYGYGYTF. The full variable domain, in which reference TRBV29-1 and TRBJ1-2 provide the parts outside the CDR3, is SAVISQKPSRDICQRGTSLTIQCQVDSQVTMMFWYRQQPGQSLTLIATANQGSEATYESGFVIDKFPISRPNLTFSTLTVSNMSPEDSSIYLCSVLTGYGYGYTFGSGTRLTVV.

Note on this clone: Germline is not matched at one junction end, which may reflect a read error. This chain connects TRBV28 to TRBJ2-7; D is unresolved. This CDR3 has 12 amino acids. Germline CDR1 and CDR2: MDHEN and SYDVKM. In nucleotides, the CDR3 is TGTGCCAGCAGTTTGAGGCCCAACGAGCAGCACTTC. This translates into CASSLRPNEQHF.

The chain has TRBV30 and TRBJ1-1, with D possibly matching TRBD1 (5 bases). Trimming removed 0 bases at V and 2 bases at J, with 16 bases between. Germline lookup yields CDR1 GTSNPN and CDR2 SVGIG (reference sequence). The CDR3 is made up of 16 amino acids. The CDR3 DNA reads TGTGCCTGGAGTGTGGGGCCAGACTACACAAACACTGAAGCTTTCTTT. Translation gives CAWSVGPDYTNTEAFF. Full variable domain (missing parts from reference TRBV30 and TRBJ1-1): SQTIHQWPATLVQPVGSPLSLECTVEGTSNPNLYWYRQAAGRGLQLLFYSVGIGQISSEVPQNLSASRPQDRQFILSSKKLLLSDSGFYLCAWSVGPDYTNTEAFFGQGTRLTVV.

The chain couples TRBV29-1 to TRBJ2-3; the D gene is possibly TRBD1 (5 bases). CDR1 is SQVTM, CDR2 ANQGSEA, per germline. The ends were cut back, 4 bases at V and 4 bases at J, with 9 bases in the middle. This CDR3 has 12 residues. The CDR3, as DNA: TGCAGCGTTGGCAAGGGGTCAGATACGCAGTATTTT. Translating it yields CSVGKGSDTQYF.

This clone was found a few times. The CDR3 DNA sequence: TGTGCCATCACAGGGGCTGGAAACACCATATATTTT. It specifies CAITGAGNTIYF. V and J are TRBV10-3 and TRBJ1-3; D is perhaps TRBD1 (6 bases). The CDR3 is made up of 12 amino acids. The germline V gene encodes CDR1 ENHRY and CDR2 SYGVKD. V lost 7 bases, J lost 2 bases, and 6 bases lay in between.

On this clone: A much larger clonotype is one base distant, so this may be a read error. The chain is built from TRBV28 and TRBJ2-6; no definite D call. Trimming removed 3 bases from V and 1 base from J, with 1 base in between. Germline V gene lookup returns CDR1 MDHEN and CDR2 SYDVKM. This CDR3 is built from 13 residues. CDR3 sequence reads: CASSLSGANVLTF. The CDR3 coding sequence is TGTGCCAGCAGTTTGTCTGGGGCCAACGTCCTGACTTTC.